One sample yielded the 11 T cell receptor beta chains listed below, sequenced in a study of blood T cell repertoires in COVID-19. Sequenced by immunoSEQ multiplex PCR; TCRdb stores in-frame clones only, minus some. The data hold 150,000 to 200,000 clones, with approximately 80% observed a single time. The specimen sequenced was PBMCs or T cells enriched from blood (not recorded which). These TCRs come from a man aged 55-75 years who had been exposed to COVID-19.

The CDR3 region is CASSLDLQAVTEAFF. The CDR3 DNA follows: TGTGCCAGCAGCTTAGACCTACAGGCGGTCACTGAAGCTTTCTTT. The chain recombines TRBV11-2 with TRBJ1-1; tentative D call: TRBD1 (5 bases). The CDR3 length is 15 residues. From germline, CDR1 is SGHAT and CDR2 FQNNGV. V was pared by 0 bases and J by 4 bases, with 12 bases between.

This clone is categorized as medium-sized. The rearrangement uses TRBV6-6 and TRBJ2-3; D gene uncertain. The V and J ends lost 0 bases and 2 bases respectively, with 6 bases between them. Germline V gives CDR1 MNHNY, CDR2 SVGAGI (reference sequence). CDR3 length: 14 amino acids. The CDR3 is CASSYSQFTDTQYF. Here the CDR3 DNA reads TGTGCCAGCAGTTACTCCCAGTTCACAGATACGCAGTATTTT.

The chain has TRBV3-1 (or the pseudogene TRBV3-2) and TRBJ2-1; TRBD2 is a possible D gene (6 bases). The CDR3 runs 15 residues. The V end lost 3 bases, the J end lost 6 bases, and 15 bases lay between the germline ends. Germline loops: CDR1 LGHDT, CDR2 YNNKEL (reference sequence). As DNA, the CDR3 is TGTGCCAGCAGCCAGGCCGGGACTCAGGCCAATGAGCAGTTCTTC. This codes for CASSQAGTQANEQFF.

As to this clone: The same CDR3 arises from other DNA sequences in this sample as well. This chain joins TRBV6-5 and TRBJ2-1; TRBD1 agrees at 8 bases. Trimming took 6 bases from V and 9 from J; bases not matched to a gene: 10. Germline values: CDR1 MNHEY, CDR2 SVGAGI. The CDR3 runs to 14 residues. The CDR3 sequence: CASRVQTGGTEQFF. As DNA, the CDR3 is TGTGCCAGCAGGGTACAAACAGGGGGTACTGAGCAGTTCTTC.

The CDR3 protein is CASSERGLAGYPPNTGELFF. In nucleotides, the CDR3 is TGTGCCAGCAGTGAAAGGGGACTAGCGGGATACCCTCCGAACACCGGGGAGCTGTTTTTT. The rearrangement joins TRBV2 to TRBJ2-2; 13 positions agree with TRBD2. Germline values: CDR1 SNHLY, CDR2 FYNNEI. V shed 2 bases and J 0 bases; nucleotides not matched to a gene: 9. The CDR3 is 20 residues long.

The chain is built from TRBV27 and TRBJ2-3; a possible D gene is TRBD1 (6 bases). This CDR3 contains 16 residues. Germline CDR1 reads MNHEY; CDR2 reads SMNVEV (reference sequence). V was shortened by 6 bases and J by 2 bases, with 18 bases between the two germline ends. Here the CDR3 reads CASSPLDSTFTDTQYF. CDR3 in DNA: TGTGCCAGCAGCCCACTGGACAGTACCTTCACAGATACGCAGTATTTT.

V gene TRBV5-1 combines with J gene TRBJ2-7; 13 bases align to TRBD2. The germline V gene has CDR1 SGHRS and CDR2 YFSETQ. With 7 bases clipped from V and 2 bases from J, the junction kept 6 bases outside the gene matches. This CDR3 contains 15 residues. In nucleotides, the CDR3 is TGCGCCAGCGGCAAAGGGACTAGCGGGACCTACGAGCAGTACTTC. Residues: CASGKGTSGTYEQYF.

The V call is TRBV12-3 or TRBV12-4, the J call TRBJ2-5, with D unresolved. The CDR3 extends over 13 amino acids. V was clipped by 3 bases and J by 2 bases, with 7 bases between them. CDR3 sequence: CASSLGSQETQYF. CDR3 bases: TGTGCCAGCAGTTTGGGCAGTCAAGAGACCCAGTACTTC.

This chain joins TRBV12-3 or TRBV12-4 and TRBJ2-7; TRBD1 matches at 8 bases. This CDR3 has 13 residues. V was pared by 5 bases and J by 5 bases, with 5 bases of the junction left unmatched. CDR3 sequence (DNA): TGTGCCAGCAGTGCCGACAGGGGACACGAGCAGTACTTC. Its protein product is CASSADRGHEQYF.

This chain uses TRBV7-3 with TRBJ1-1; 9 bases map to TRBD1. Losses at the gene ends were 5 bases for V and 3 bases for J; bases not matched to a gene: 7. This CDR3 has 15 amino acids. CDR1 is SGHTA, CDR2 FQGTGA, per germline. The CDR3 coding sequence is TGTGCCAGCAGCCAAGACAGGGGGAGGTACACTGAAGCTTTCTTT. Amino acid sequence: CASSQDRGRYTEAFF.

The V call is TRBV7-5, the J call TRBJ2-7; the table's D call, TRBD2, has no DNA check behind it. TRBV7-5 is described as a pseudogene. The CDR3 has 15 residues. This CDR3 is CVRSPVSGSPYEQYF. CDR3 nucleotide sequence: TGTGTCAGAAGCCCTGTTAGCGGGAGCCCCTACGAGCAGTACTTC.